Listed below are T cell receptor beta chains from one sample, sequenced in a study of blood T cell repertoires in COVID-19. Libraries were prepared by immunoSEQ multiplex PCR; TCRdb keeps only in-frame clonotypes and omits some of them. Of fewer than 85,000 clones listed, roughly 86% were seen once; the top ten hold 21%. The sample consisted of peripheral blood. All receptors derive from a human donor in a cohort sampled during active COVID-19. Both conserved end residues are part of each CDR3. The D gene is left open where the match is weak. Clone size is not always given. Where it is, it says once, few, many or a class for expanded clones.

clone size	J gene	V gene	D gene	CDR3 length	CDR3 DNA	CDR3 protein
.	TRBJ1-1	TRBV6-5	TRBD1	14	TGTGCCAGCAGTCGTAACAGGGGGGGAGGTCGAGCTTTCTTT	CASSRNRGGGRAFF
.	TRBJ2-1	TRBV9	.	15	TGTGCCAGCAGCGTAGGGGGGGGCCGGGTCAATGAGCAGTTCTTC	CASSVGGGRVNEQFF
.	TRBJ1-4	TRBV6-5	TRBD1	13	TGTGCCAGCAGACTTATACAGGGGGAAAAACTGTTTTTT	CASRLIQGEKLFF
.	TRBJ1-6	TRBV7-3	.	13	TGTGCCAGCAGCGTTCAGGGATGGTCACCCCTCCACTTT	CASSVQGWSPLHF
.	TRBJ2-4	TRBV5-1	.	14	TGCGCCAGTTGCGTTGGCGGGCCCAAAAACATTCAGTACTTC	CASCVGGPKNIQYF
.	TRBJ2-7	TRBV7-2	TRBD1	12	TGTGCCAGCAGCTCAGGGGGTCACGAGCAGTACTTC	CASSSGGHEQYF
.	TRBJ1-4	TRBV12-3/TRBV12-4	.	13	TGTGCCAGCACCCCCCCCTTTAATGAAAAACTGTTTTTT	CASTPPFNEKLFF
.	TRBJ2-5	TRBV6-1	TRBD1	14	TGTGCCAGCAGAGAAGACAGGGTGGTAGAGACCCAGTACTTC	CASREDRVVETQYF
.	TRBJ1-2	TRBV10-2	.	14	TGCGCCAGCAGTGAGTGGGGGGAGGTCTATGGCTACACCTTC	CASSEWGEVYGYTF
.	TRBJ2-2	TRBV10-3	.	13	TGTGCCATCGGGGAAGGGGGAATCGGGGAGCTGTTTTTT	CAIGEGGIGELFF
.	TRBJ2-7	TRBV18	.	16	TGTGCCAGCTCACCACCGTTAAATCAGGGAAGGGACGAGCAGTACTTC	CASSPPLNQGRDEQYF
.	TRBJ1-2	TRBV7-9	TRBD1	13	TGTGCCAGCAGTTCAGGGGGGAACTATGGCTACACCTTC	CASSSGGNYGYTF
.	TRBJ2-7	TRBV7-7	TRBD1	15	TGTGCTAGCAGCCCAGGGACAGGGGGTTCCTACGAGCAGTACTTC	CASSPGTGGSYEQYF
.	TRBJ2-5	TRBV7-2	TRBD2	14	TGTGCCAGCAGCTTCGGCGGGGGGGGAGAGACCCAGTACTTC	CASSFGGGGETQYF
.	TRBJ2-7	TRBV14	TRBD2	15	TGTGCCAGCAGCCAGCTAGCGGGGGCCGTCTACGAGCAGTACTTC	CASSQLAGAVYEQYF
.	TRBJ2-7	TRBV5-1	TRBD1	18	TGCGCCAGCAGCAGACAAAGGGGGACAGGGGTCGGGAGCTACGAGCAGTACTTC	CASSRQRGTGVGSYEQYF
many	TRBJ1-6	TRBV27	.	16	TGTGCCAGCAGTTTCCTCCCCCAGGGAACTAATTCACCCCTCCACTTT	CASSFLPQGTNSPLHF
few	TRBJ2-5	TRBV2	TRBD2	15	TGTGCCAGCAAGGGGACTAGCGGGGGCTCGGAGACCCAGTACTTC	CASKGTSGGSETQYF
.	TRBJ2-1	TRBV6-2/TRBV6-3	TRBD2	16	TGTGCCAGCAGCCCTGAGACTAGCGGGGCCTACAATGAGCAGTTCTTC	CASSPETSGAYNEQFF
once	TRBJ2-4	TRBV15	.	15	TGTGCCACCAGCAGAGGGTTTACAGGGAGAAACATTCAGTACTTC	CATSRGFTGRNIQYF
.	TRBJ2-2	TRBV7-2	.	14	TGTGCCAGCAGCTTAGCCCTCAACACCGGGGAGCTGTTTTTT	CASSLALNTGELFF
.	TRBJ1-1	TRBV5-1	.	13	TGCGCCAGCAGCCTGGACAGTGGCACTGAAGCTTTCTTT	CASSLDSGTEAFF
.	TRBJ1-2	TRBV5-5	.	15	TGTGCCAGCAGCTTGGTTGCAGGGGCGGCCTATGGCTACACCTTC	CASSLVAGAAYGYTF
.	TRBJ1-6	TRBV27	TRBD1	16	TGTGCCAGCAGTACCCAGGGACAGGGGCGGAATTCACCCCTCCACTTT	CASSTQGQGRNSPLHF
once	TRBJ1-2	TRBV6-5	.	15	TGTGCCAGCACCCTGAGACAGCGCTTTAACTATGGCTACACCTTC	CASTLRQRFNYGYTF
few	TRBJ2-1	TRBV12-3/TRBV12-4	TRBD1	13	TGTGCCAGCACCGGGACAGGGGGCGATGAGCAGTTCTTC	CASTGTGGDEQFF
.	TRBJ2-4	TRBV28	.	13	TGTGCCAGCAGTTTTGCCAGGGCGAACATTCAGTACTTC	CASSFARANIQYF
once	TRBJ1-5	TRBV30	.	13	TGTGCCTGGAGTGGAGGGCGAGACCAGCCCCAGCATTTT	CAWSGGRDQPQHF
.	TRBJ2-2	TRBV15	TRBD2	18	TGTGCCACCAGCAGAGATCCGCTGGGGGGGAGGAACACCGGGGAGCTGTTTTTT	CATSRDPLGGRNTGELFF
.	TRBJ1-5	TRBV5-1	TRBD1	14	TGCGCCAGCAGCCCTGGGACAGGGGAGCAGCCCCAGCATTTT	CASSPGTGEQPQHF
.	TRBJ1-5	TRBV5-3	.	17	TGTGCCAGAAGCCGATCGGAGAGGGTACATCGCAATCAGCCCCAGCATTTT	CARSRSERVHRNQPQHF
.	TRBJ1-2	TRBV19	.	12	TGTGCCAGTAGAAACTGGACAGTTGGCTACACCTTC	CASRNWTVGYTF
.	TRBJ2-7	TRBV5-1	TRBD1	18	TGCGCCAGCAGCTCAACAGTCGGGACAGGGGGCGTCCGCCACGAGCAGTACTTC	CASSSTVGTGGVRHEQYF
.	TRBJ1-5	TRBV6-5	.	15	TGTGCCAGCAGAGGATACAGGGAGGGGAATCAGCCCCAGCATTTT	CASRGYREGNQPQHF
.	TRBJ2-7	TRBV6-6	.	14	TGTGCCAGCAGTTACGGGGAGAACCCCTACGAGCAGTACTTC	CASSYGENPYEQYF
.	TRBJ2-7	TRBV7-9	TRBD1	16	TGTGCCAGCAGCTTTTCGGGACAGGGGGCTAAGTACGAGCAGTACTTC	CASSFSGQGAKYEQYF
.	TRBJ2-4	TRBV7-2	TRBD2	18	TGTGCCAGCAGCTCCGGGACTAGCGGGTTCATAGCCAAAAACATTCAGTACTTC	CASSSGTSGFIAKNIQYF
.	TRBJ2-2	TRBV5-1	.	11	TGCGCCAGCGAGGTGGCCGGGGAGCTGTTTTTT	CASEVAGELFF
.	TRBJ2-1	TRBV7-3	TRBD2	16	TGTGCCAGCAGCCCCATAGCGGGGGAGTCGAACAATGAGCAGTTCTTC	CASSPIAGESNNEQFF
.	TRBJ1-1	TRBV2	.	14	TGTGCCAGCAGTGAAGACTCCCGGGTGGGTGAAGCTTTCTTT	CASSEDSRVGEAFF
once	TRBJ2-5	TRBV7-2	.	14	TGTGCCAGCTCCCTTGGGGGGGCCGGGGAGACCCAGTACTTC	CASSLGGAGETQYF